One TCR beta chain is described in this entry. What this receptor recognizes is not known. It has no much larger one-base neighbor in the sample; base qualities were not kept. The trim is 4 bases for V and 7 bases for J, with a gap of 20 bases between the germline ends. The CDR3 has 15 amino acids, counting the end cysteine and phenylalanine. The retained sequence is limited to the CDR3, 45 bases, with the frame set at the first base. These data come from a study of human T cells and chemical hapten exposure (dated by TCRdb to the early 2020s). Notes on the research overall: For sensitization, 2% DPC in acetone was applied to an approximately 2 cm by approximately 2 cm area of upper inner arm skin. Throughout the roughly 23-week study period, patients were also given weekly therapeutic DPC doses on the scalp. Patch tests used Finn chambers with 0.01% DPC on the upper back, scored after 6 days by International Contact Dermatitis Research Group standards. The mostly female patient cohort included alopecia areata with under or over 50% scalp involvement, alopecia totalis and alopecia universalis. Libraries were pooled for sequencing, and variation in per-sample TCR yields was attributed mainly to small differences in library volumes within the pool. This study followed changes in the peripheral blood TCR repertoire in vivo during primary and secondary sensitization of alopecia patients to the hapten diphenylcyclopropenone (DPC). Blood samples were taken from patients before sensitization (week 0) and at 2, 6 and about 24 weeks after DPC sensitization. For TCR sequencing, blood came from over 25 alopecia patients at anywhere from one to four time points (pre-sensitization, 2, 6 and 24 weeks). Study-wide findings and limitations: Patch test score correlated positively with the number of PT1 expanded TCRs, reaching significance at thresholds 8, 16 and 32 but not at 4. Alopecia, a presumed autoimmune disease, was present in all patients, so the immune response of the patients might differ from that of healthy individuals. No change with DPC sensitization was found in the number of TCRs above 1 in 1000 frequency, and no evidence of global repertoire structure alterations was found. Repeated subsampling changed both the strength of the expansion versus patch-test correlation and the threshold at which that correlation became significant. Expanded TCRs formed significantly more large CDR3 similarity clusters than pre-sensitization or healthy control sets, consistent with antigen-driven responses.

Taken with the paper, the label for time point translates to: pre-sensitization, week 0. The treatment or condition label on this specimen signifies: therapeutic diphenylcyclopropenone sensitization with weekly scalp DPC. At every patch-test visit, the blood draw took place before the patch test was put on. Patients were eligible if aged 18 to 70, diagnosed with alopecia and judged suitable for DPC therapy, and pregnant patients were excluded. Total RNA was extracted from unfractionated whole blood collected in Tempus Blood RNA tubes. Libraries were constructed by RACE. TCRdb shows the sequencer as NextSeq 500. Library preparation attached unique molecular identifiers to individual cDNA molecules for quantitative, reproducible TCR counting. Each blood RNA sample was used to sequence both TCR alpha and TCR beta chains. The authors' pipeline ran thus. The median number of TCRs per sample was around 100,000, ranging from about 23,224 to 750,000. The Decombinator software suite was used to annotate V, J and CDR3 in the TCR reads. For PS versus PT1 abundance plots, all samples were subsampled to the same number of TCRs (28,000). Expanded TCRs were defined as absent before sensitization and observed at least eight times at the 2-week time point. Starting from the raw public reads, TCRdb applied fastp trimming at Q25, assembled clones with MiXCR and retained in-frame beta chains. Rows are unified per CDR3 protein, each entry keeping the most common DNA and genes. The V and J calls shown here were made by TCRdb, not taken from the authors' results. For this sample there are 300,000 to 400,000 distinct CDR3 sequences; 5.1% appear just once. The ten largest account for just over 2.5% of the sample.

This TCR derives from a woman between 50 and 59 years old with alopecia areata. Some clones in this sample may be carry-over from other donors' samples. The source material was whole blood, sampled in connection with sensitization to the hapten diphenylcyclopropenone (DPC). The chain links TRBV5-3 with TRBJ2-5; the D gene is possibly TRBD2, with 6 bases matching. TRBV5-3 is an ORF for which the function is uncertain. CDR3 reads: CARSRRDCDSVTQYF. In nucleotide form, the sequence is TGTGCCAGAAGCCGCCGGGACTGCGATAGTGTGACCCAGTACTTC.